This TCR beta chain came from a study of regulatory T cells in long-lasting Graves disease. Study information: For under 3 months, newly diagnosed Graves' patients had been taking antithyroid drugs. Study results and limitations: Sharing of public clonotypes was greater in persistent patients (approximately 2,700) than in new patients (roughly 1,000).

Building of the TCR beta libraries involved iRepertoire HTBI primers and Arm-PCR of CDR3 regions. TCRdb recomputed calls from the multiplex PCR reads with MiXCR, one row per CDR3 protein. The sample lists around 500,000 distinct CDR3 sequences; around 12% were seen once. Time point indicated: newly diagnosed GD, antithyroid drugs for less than 3 months. Scientists built the TCR library using RNA that was extracted from PBMCs. This CDR3 spans 14 amino acids. Trimming removed 5 bases from V and 9 bases from J; junction bases left unmatched: 4. Germline CDR1 is SGHAT and CDR2 is FQDESV (reference sequence). The sample holds many counts of this clonotype. Its antigen is undetermined. These data also formed part of another study, on T cells in Graves' hyperthyroidism and ophthalmopathy. From that second work: With a duration under 2 months, the hyperthyroidism was newly diagnosed in patients aged 18 to 65. Orbital computed tomography and thyroid ultrasound, together with serum TRAb and thyroxine and clinical symptoms, were used for diagnoses.

This TCR was sampled from a woman aged 25 to 39 with Graves disease. The J gene is TRBJ2-1, the V gene TRBV11-1, with 13 bases that match TRBD2. Sample: peripheral blood mononuclear cells (PBMCs), taken at new diagnosis, from a patient treated with antithyroid drugs. CDR3 in DNA: TGTGCCAGCAGCCTACTAGCGGGAGGGGTTGAGCAGTTCTTC. Protein sequence: CASSLLAGGVEQFF.